Following are 20 T cell receptor beta chains from one sample sequenced in a study of T cell responses to AZD1222 COVID-19 vaccine. Data came from immunoSEQ multiplex PCR; TCRdb stores just in-frame clones and leaves some out. Of 150,000 to 200,000 clones in the sample, approximately 90% were seen once. The specimen was peripheral blood, collected 28 days after the second AZD1222 dose. The receptors here all came from an adult who received the AZD1222 COVID-19 vaccine.

The chain has TRBV4-3 and TRBJ2-7; 9 nucleotides agree with TRBD2. The V gene's germline CDR1 is LGHNA and CDR2 YSLEER. The CDR3 has 14 amino acids. J was trimmed by 3 bases and V by 8 bases; bases with no gene match: 8. The CDR3 sequence is CASSSGRTGYEQYF. The DNA for the CDR3 is TGCGCCAGCTCGAGCGGGAGGACGGGCTACGAGCAGTACTTC.

The chain couples TRBV30 to TRBJ1-5; 7 bases map to TRBD1. This CDR3 spans 15 amino acids. Germline V CDR1 and CDR2: GTSNPN, SVGIG (reference sequence). V gave up 4 bases and J gave up 1 base; unmatched junction bases: 7. The CDR3 protein is CAWKPQGLSNQPQHF. In DNA form, the CDR3 reads TGTGCCTGGAAGCCACAGGGGCTGAGCAATCAGCCCCAGCATTTT.

This clone was observed once. This chain links TRBV7-2 with TRBJ1-4; D ambiguous. V lost 3 bases, J lost 10 bases, and 12 bases lay in between. CDR3 length: 13 residues. Per the germline V gene, CDR1 is SGHTA and CDR2 is FQGNSA. CDR3 in DNA: TGTGCCAGCAGCTTCCAAGGAGTGGGAAAACTGTTTTTT. Its translation: CASSFQGVGKLFF.

This chain connects TRBV4-2 to TRBJ2-7; D perhaps matches TRBD2 (6 bases). In germline, CDR1 is LGHNA, CDR2 YNFKEQ. The CDR3 is 17 residues long. V lost 0 bases and J 7 bases, leaving 22 bases between the germline ends. CDR3 nucleotide sequence: TGTGCCAGCAGCCAAGACGAGATTACTAGCACCCCCCGGGAGCAGTACTTC. Its protein is CASSQDEITSTPREQYF.

V usage is TRBV28 and J usage is TRBJ1-2; 7 positions match TRBD1. The CDR3 runs to 14 residues. Germline values: CDR1 MDHEN, CDR2 SYDVKM. V lost 6 bases, J lost 8 bases, and 12 bases stayed unmatched. The CDR3 loop is CASRQGGAGTGYTF. The CDR3 coding sequence is TGTGCCAGCAGGCAGGGGGGGGCAGGGACAGGCTACACCTTC.

V and J are TRBV23-1 and TRBJ2-7, with 7 bases matching TRBD1. TRBV23-1 is assigned to the ORF class and has an uncertain function. Trimming cost V 4 bases and J 0 bases; bases outside gene matches: 6. The CDR3 is made up of 15 amino acids. The CDR3 here is CASSPGTEISYEQYF. For the CDR3, the DNA is TGCGCCAGCAGTCCCGGGACAGAGATCTCCTACGAGCAGTACTTC.

The chain has TRBV5-1 and TRBJ2-1; no definite D call. Germline lookup yields CDR1 SGHRS and CDR2 YFSETQ. Trimming left V 0 bases short and J 4 bases short, with 8 bases between. The CDR3 extends over 14 amino acids. The CDR3 protein is CASSLDLGYNEQFF. The CDR3 bases are TGCGCCAGCAGCTTGGACCTGGGATACAATGAGCAGTTCTTC.

The chain recombines TRBV30 with TRBJ2-1, with 10 bases matching TRBD1. Trimming took 5 bases from V and 9 from J; bases not matched to a gene: 7. Germline V CDR1 and CDR2: GTSNPN, SVGIG (reference sequence). The CDR3 contains 13 residues. The CDR3 protein is CAWAWDRGSEQFF. CDR3 nucleotides: TGTGCCTGGGCCTGGGACAGGGGAAGTGAGCAGTTCTTC.

The rearrangement joins TRBV6-5 to TRBJ2-2; D may match TRBD1 or TRBD2 (5 bases each). V was shortened by 3 bases and J by 0 bases, with 8 bases between the two germline ends. The CDR3 covers 15 residues. In germline, CDR1 is MNHEY, CDR2 SVGAGI. The CDR3 DNA follows: TGTGCCAGCAGTTATCGGGACCCGAACACCGGGGAGCTGTTTTTT. Translating it yields CASSYRDPNTGELFF.

This chain uses TRBV27 with TRBJ1-2, with 7 positions matching TRBD1. In germline, CDR1 is MNHEY, CDR2 SMNVEV (reference sequence). V was pared by 5 bases and J by 4 bases, with 7 bases of the junction left unmatched. This CDR3 is 14 amino acids long. The CDR3 loop reads CASSLQGFGYGYTF. The CDR3 bases are TGTGCCAGCAGTCTACAGGGGTTCGGCTATGGCTACACCTTC.

V gene TRBV19 combines with J gene TRBJ1-2, with 8 bases aligning to TRBD1. The ends lost 3 bases at V and 6 bases at J; junction bases unmatched: 6. This CDR3 has 14 amino acids. The V gene's germline CDR1 is LNHDA and CDR2 SQIVND (reference sequence). The CDR3 reads CASSIRQGKHGYTF. For the CDR3, the DNA is TGTGCCAGTAGTATTAGACAGGGGAAGCATGGCTACACCTTC.

The chain links TRBV6-1 to TRBJ1-6, with D tentatively TRBD1 (6 bases). The CDR3 is 16 residues long. The V gene's germline CDR1 is MNHNS and CDR2 SASEGT. The germline V and J ends were trimmed by 4 bases and 3 bases, with 13 bases remaining between them. The CDR3 region has the DNA TGTGCCAGCAGTGGGGGGCAGGGATACTATAATTCACCCCTCCACTTT. Encoded protein: CASSGGQGYYNSPLHF.

The chain has TRBV30 and TRBJ2-1; TRBD2 is a possible D gene (6 bases). The V end was cut by 2 bases, the J end by 16 bases, with 18 bases between. The CDR3 sequence is 12 residues long. Germline V gene lookup returns CDR1 GTSNPN and CDR2 SVGIG (reference sequence). CDR3 sequence (DNA): TGTGCCTGGAGTCCTCCCGGGACTTTGGTCTTCTTC. Protein sequence: CAWSPPGTLVFF.

Only one count was recorded for this clone. V usage is TRBV6-5 and J usage is TRBJ2-7, with 7 nucleotides matching TRBD2. V was pared by 6 bases and J by 7 bases, with 9 bases of the junction left unmatched. The CDR3 covers 13 residues. In germline, CDR1 is MNHEY, CDR2 SVGAGI. The CDR3 loop reads CASRSSGGGEQYF. CDR3 nucleotides: TGTGCCAGCAGGTCTTCGGGGGGAGGGGAGCAGTACTTC.

This chain's CDR3 is CASSVGGVQPQHF. CDR3 sequence (DNA): TGTGCCAGCAGTGTAGGGGGCGTTCAGCCCCAGCATTTT. The chain couples TRBV2 to TRBJ1-5, with 7 nucleotides matching TRBD1. Germline V gives CDR1 SNHLY, CDR2 FYNNEI. V shed 4 bases and J 6 bases; nucleotides not matched to a gene: 3. This CDR3 is 13 amino acids long.

The V gene is TRBV27, the J gene TRBJ1-5, with D possibly TRBD1 on 5 matching bases. This CDR3 is 17 amino acids long. Looked up from germline, CDR1 is MNHEY and CDR2 is SMNVEV (reference sequence). V was clipped by 5 bases and J by 5 bases, with 22 bases between them. Here the CDR3 reads CASSRRPGQHTDQPQHF. The DNA for the CDR3 is TGTGCCAGCAGTCGACGTCCGGGGCAGCATACGGATCAGCCCCAGCATTTT.

This chain uses TRBV4-2 with TRBJ2-1, with TRBD2 matching 12 bases. The CDR3 loop spans 17 amino acids. Germline V gene sequence: CDR1 LGHNA, CDR2 YNFKEQ. The ends lost 4 bases at V and 5 bases at J; junction bases unmatched: 9. The CDR3, as DNA: TGTGCCAGCAGCCCTGGACTAGCGGGATTGCGCCACAATGAGCAGTTCTTC. Encoded protein: CASSPGLAGLRHNEQFF.

This clone has just a few counts. This chain connects TRBV19 to TRBJ2-2; D is unresolved. The CDR3 loop spans 15 amino acids. Per germline, CDR1 LNHDA and CDR2 SQIVND (reference sequence). Trimming took 6 bases from V and 3 from J, leaving 14 bases between them. The CDR3 loop reads CASRSQAIYTGELFF. CDR3 bases: TGTGCCAGTAGATCGCAAGCAATCTACACCGGGGAGCTGTTTTTT. Filled out from reference TRBV19 and TRBJ2-2, the complete variable domain reads DGGITQSPKYLFRKEGQNVTLSCEQNLNHDAMYWYRQDPGQGLRLIYYSQIVNDFQKGDIAEGYSVSREKKESFPLTVTSAQKNPTAFYLCASRSQAIYTGELFFGEGSRLTVL.

This sequence joins TRBV7-2 and TRBJ2-3; D is perhaps TRBD1 (6 bases). V was pared by 3 bases and J by 5 bases, with 12 bases between. Germline loops: CDR1 SGHTA, CDR2 FQGNSA. This CDR3 comprises 14 residues. CDR3 sequence (DNA): TGTGCCAGCAGCTTTGCACAGGGCGAAGATACGCAGTATTTT. Translated, it gives CASSFAQGEDTQYF. Combining the CDR3 with reference TRBV7-2 and TRBJ2-3 gives the whole variable domain GAGVSQSPSNKVTEKGKDVELRCDPISGHTALYWYRQSLGQGLEFLIYFQGNSAPDKSGLPSDRFSAERTGGSVSTLTIQRTQQEDSAVYLCASSFAQGEDTQYFGPGTRLTVL.

The chain couples TRBV6-5 to TRBJ2-2, with TRBD1 matching over 9 bases. The germline V gene has CDR1 MNHEY and CDR2 SVGAGI. Trimming at V came to 10 bases and at J to 3 bases, leaving 9 bases not matched to a gene. CDR3 length equals 15 residues. This chain's CDR3 is CAIKRTGVDTGELFF. Written as DNA, the CDR3 is TGTGCCATCAAAAGGACAGGGGTGGACACCGGGGAGCTGTTTTTT.